This is a list of T cell receptor beta chains from one sample in a study of CXCR3-negative and CXCR3-positive naive CD8 T cells. TCRdb reworked the 5' RACE reads into one entry per CDR3 protein, no DNA. The sample has about 41,000 distinct CDR3 sequences. Sequencing used memory CD8+ T cells from blood. Receptors originate from a human donor in good health. Some clones in this sample may be carry-over from other donors' samples. CDR3s include the opening cysteine and the closing phenylalanine or tryptophan. Some rows mark clone size as missing; the rest say once, few, many or name a class of expanded clone.

j_gene: TRBJ2-1
v_gene: TRBV28
abundance: -
CDR3aa: CASSFGVYNEQFF

j_gene: TRBJ1-6
v_gene: TRBV7-2
abundance: -
CDR3aa: CASSLAGSFIYNSPLHF

j_gene: TRBJ1-4
v_gene: TRBV6-5
abundance: -
CDR3aa: CASRLSGEPNEKLFF

j_gene: TRBJ2-1
v_gene: TRBV7-9
abundance: -
CDR3aa: CASNSLGSHNEQFF

j_gene: TRBJ1-2
v_gene: TRBV12-3/TRBV12-4
abundance: -
CDR3aa: CASSPLRVYGYTF

j_gene: TRBJ2-2
v_gene: TRBV20-1
abundance: -
CDR3aa: CSARGTGDDTGELFF

j_gene: TRBJ2-3
v_gene: TRBV28
abundance: -
CDR3aa: CASSPLGARGLTDTQYF

j_gene: TRBJ1-1
v_gene: TRBV29-1
abundance: -
CDR3aa: CSVEGTGEPNTEAFF

j_gene: TRBJ2-1
v_gene: TRBV25-1
abundance: -
CDR3aa: CASSDPPGGSYNEQFF

j_gene: TRBJ2-7
v_gene: TRBV5-1
abundance: -
CDR3aa: CASSSDGSYEQYF

j_gene: TRBJ1-6
v_gene: TRBV25-1
abundance: -
CDR3aa: CASSELETGVWSPLHF

j_gene: TRBJ1-1
v_gene: TRBV6-2/TRBV6-3
abundance: -
CDR3aa: CASSYRGETNTEAFF

j_gene: TRBJ2-7
v_gene: TRBV20-1
abundance: -
CDR3aa: CSAPADSFQQYF

j_gene: TRBJ2-5
v_gene: TRBV20-1
abundance: -
CDR3aa: CSAREADPQETQYF

j_gene: TRBJ1-2
v_gene: TRBV6-2/TRBV6-3
abundance: -
CDR3aa: CASSQLSSGRGDYTF

j_gene: TRBJ2-5
v_gene: TRBV7-9
abundance: -
CDR3aa: CASSRGREETQYF

j_gene: TRBJ2-1
v_gene: TRBV20-1
abundance: -
CDR3aa: CSAVPVAGGDHNEQFF

j_gene: TRBJ2-1
v_gene: TRBV15
abundance: -
CDR3aa: CATSRERGWTYNEQFF

j_gene: TRBJ2-7
v_gene: TRBV11-2
abundance: -
CDR3aa: CASSLAVGRGYEQYF

j_gene: TRBJ1-2
v_gene: TRBV5-1
abundance: -
CDR3aa: CASSPGVDYTAVHGYTF

j_gene: TRBJ2-5
v_gene: TRBV4-1
abundance: -
CDR3aa: CASSPGREETQYF

j_gene: TRBJ1-1
v_gene: TRBV20-1
abundance: -
CDR3aa: CSARDFIGKINTEAFF

j_gene: TRBJ2-7
v_gene: TRBV9
abundance: -
CDR3aa: CASSPWTGTYEQYF

j_gene: TRBJ2-2
v_gene: TRBV27
abundance: -
CDR3aa: CASRLGGPNTGELFF

j_gene: TRBJ2-1
v_gene: TRBV19
abundance: -
CDR3aa: CASSLGDRGLGEQFF

j_gene: TRBJ1-1
v_gene: TRBV3-1
abundance: -
CDR3aa: CASSQDWGRNTEAFF

j_gene: TRBJ2-3
v_gene: TRBV13
abundance: -
CDR3aa: CASSLRVAATTDTQYF

j_gene: TRBJ2-1
v_gene: TRBV4-1
abundance: -
CDR3aa: CASSQIIRTHNEQFF

j_gene: TRBJ1-1
v_gene: TRBV29-1
abundance: -
CDR3aa: CSVVRGGTEAFF

j_gene: TRBJ1-2
v_gene: TRBV25-1
abundance: -
CDR3aa: CASSESQGYTF

j_gene: TRBJ2-1
v_gene: TRBV6-5
abundance: -
CDR3aa: CASKGQGVINEQFF

j_gene: TRBJ2-3
v_gene: TRBV9
abundance: -
CDR3aa: CASSVGWGLSTDTQYF

j_gene: TRBJ1-1
v_gene: TRBV3-1
abundance: -
CDR3aa: CASSQTGSTEAFF

j_gene: TRBJ2-7
v_gene: TRBV7-2
abundance: -
CDR3aa: CASSLLGLGIEQYF

j_gene: TRBJ2-7
v_gene: TRBV28
abundance: -
CDR3aa: CASSAPAYEQYF

j_gene: TRBJ2-7
v_gene: TRBV11-2
abundance: -
CDR3aa: CASSLDPGGGYEQYF

j_gene: TRBJ2-7
v_gene: TRBV27
abundance: -
CDR3aa: CASSLSSGEPTYEQYF

j_gene: TRBJ2-1
v_gene: TRBV5-1
abundance: -
CDR3aa: CASSTGTGTYEQFF

j_gene: TRBJ2-1
v_gene: TRBV5-4
abundance: -
CDR3aa: CASSLGTTGYNEQFF

j_gene: TRBJ1-1
v_gene: TRBV19
abundance: -
CDR3aa: CASSIWGEAEAFF

j_gene: TRBJ1-2
v_gene: TRBV12-3/TRBV12-4
abundance: -
CDR3aa: CASRYGQGQDYGYTF

j_gene: TRBJ2-1
v_gene: TRBV6-5
abundance: -
CDR3aa: CASSSDPGHEGNEQFF

j_gene: TRBJ1-6
v_gene: TRBV5-6
abundance: -
CDR3aa: CASSLGGGQRSPLHF

j_gene: TRBJ2-7
v_gene: TRBV25-1
abundance: -
CDR3aa: CASSEFFNRHGEPYEQYF

j_gene: TRBJ2-7
v_gene: TRBV7-9
abundance: -
CDR3aa: CASSLASSGTSYEQYF

j_gene: TRBJ2-3
v_gene: TRBV6-2/TRBV6-3
abundance: -
CDR3aa: CASSYFSGAADTQYF

j_gene: TRBJ2-2
v_gene: TRBV29-1
abundance: -
CDR3aa: CSVASTGELFF

j_gene: TRBJ2-7
v_gene: TRBV7-3
abundance: -
CDR3aa: CASSLIAGTTEQYF

j_gene: TRBJ2-7
v_gene: TRBV29-1
abundance: -
CDR3aa: CSVEDSGGYEQYF

j_gene: TRBJ1-2
v_gene: TRBV20-1
abundance: medium-sized
CDR3aa: CSAREEDRELYGYTF

j_gene: TRBJ2-5
v_gene: TRBV6-2/TRBV6-3
abundance: -
CDR3aa: CASSDTGSETQYF

j_gene: TRBJ2-1
v_gene: TRBV20-1
abundance: -
CDR3aa: CSARGGFSYNEQFF

j_gene: TRBJ1-2
v_gene: TRBV29-1
abundance: -
CDR3aa: CSVGPEGFYGYTF

j_gene: TRBJ2-7
v_gene: TRBV28
abundance: -
CDR3aa: CASSFRGAEQYF

j_gene: TRBJ2-5
v_gene: TRBV29-1
abundance: -
CDR3aa: CSVEEVGGQETQYF

j_gene: TRBJ1-5
v_gene: TRBV6-2/TRBV6-3
abundance: -
CDR3aa: CASSYFENQPQHF